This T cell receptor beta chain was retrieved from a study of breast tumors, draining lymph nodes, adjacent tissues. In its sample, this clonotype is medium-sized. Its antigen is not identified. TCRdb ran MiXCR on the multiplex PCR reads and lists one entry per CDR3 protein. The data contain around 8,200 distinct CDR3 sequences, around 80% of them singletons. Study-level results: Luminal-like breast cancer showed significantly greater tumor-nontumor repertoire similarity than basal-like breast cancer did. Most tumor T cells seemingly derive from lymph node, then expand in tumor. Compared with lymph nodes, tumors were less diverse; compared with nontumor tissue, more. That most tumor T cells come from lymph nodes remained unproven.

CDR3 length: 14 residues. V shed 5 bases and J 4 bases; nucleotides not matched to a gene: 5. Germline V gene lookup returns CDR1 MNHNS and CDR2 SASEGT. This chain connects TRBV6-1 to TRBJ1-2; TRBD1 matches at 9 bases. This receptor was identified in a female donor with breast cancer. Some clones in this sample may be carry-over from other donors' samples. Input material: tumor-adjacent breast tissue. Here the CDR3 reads CASSTGTGRYGYTF. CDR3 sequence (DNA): TGTGCCAGCAGTACCGGGACAGGGCGCTATGGCTACACCTTC.